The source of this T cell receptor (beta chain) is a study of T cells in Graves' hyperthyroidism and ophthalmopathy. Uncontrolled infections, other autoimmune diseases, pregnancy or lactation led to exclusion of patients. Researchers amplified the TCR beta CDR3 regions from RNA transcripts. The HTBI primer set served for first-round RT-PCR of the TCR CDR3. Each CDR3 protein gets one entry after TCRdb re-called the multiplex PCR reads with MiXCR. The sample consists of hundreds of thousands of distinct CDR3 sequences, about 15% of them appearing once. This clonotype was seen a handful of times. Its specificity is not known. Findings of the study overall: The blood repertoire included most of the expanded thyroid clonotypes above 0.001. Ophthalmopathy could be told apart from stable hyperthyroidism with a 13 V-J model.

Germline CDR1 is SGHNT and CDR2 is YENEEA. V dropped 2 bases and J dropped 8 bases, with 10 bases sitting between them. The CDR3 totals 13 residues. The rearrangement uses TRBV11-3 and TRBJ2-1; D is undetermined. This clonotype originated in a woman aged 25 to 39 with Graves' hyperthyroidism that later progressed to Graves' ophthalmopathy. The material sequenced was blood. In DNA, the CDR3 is TGTGCCAGCAGCTTATATTCGGGCGATGAGCAGTTCTTC. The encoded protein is CASSLYSGDEQFF.